One and the same sample provided the 26 T cell receptor beta chains below, sequenced in a study of blood T cells in healthy people across ages. Alongside a J-beta primer mix, a sample-barcoded 5' primer served in a second PCR lasting roughly 7 to 12 cycles. MiXCR, applied by TCRdb to the 5' RACE reads, yields one record per CDR3 protein. Among about 1.8 million distinct CDR3 sequences listed, about 49% were seen once. The sequenced material came from blood. The receptors stem from a woman aged 40 to 55 in good health.

This clonotype was picked up a small number of times. This chain joins TRBV6-6 and TRBJ2-1; no clear D gene. The CDR3 sequence is 15 residues long. Germline CDR1 reads MNHNY; CDR2 reads SVGAGI (reference sequence). V was trimmed by 4 bases and J by 0 bases, leaving 10 bases between them. The CDR3 DNA is TGTGCCAGCAGTTTTCTGAAACCCTCCTACAATGAGCAGTTCTTC. It codes for CASSFLKPSYNEQFF.

This clonotype appeared a few times. V is TRBV11-1 and J is TRBJ2-1; D ambiguous. The last part of the DNA fits TRBJ2-7 better; the J call may be wrong. The CDR3 length is 13 residues. Germline values: CDR1 SGHAT, CDR2 FQDESV (reference sequence). CDR3: CASSSTGYNEQYF. The CDR3 region has the DNA TGTGCCAGCAGCTCCACCGGATACAATGAGCAGTACTTC.

This chain connects TRBV6-6 to TRBJ1-4; perhaps TRBD1 as D (5 bases). CDR3 length equals 17 residues. Germline values: CDR1 MNHNY, CDR2 SVGAGI (reference sequence). V shed 5 bases and J shed 2 bases, with 18 bases lying between them. CDR3 DNA: TGTGCCAGCAGTAGATCCGGGGCGGGGGGGACTAATGAAAAACTGTTTTTT. Its protein product is CASSRSGAGGTNEKLFF.

V usage is TRBV6-2 or TRBV6-3 and J usage is TRBJ2-1; 11 nucleotides line up with TRBD1. From germline, CDR1 is MNHEY and CDR2 SVGEGT. The junction had 13 bases not matched to a gene; V was cut back by 0 bases and J by 6 bases. This CDR3 has 19 residues. The CDR3 nucleotides read TGTGCCAGCAGTTACTCGGGACAGGGGGTTCACATCCAATTCAATGAGCAGTTCTTC. The encoded protein is CASSYSGQGVHIQFNEQFF.

The chain carries TRBV5-1 and TRBJ2-5; no definite D call. The CDR3 is 16 residues long. V was cut by 1 base and J by 0 bases, with 13 bases left in between. Germline V gives CDR1 SGHRS, CDR2 YFSETQ. The CDR3 reads CASSLLPFPNQETQYF. The CDR3 nucleotides are TGCGCCAGCAGCTTGTTGCCTTTCCCCAACCAAGAGACCCAGTACTTC.

The chain has TRBV28 and TRBJ2-1; TRBD2 matches 10 bases. The CDR3 runs to 13 residues. Germline CDR1 reads MDHEN; CDR2 reads SYDVKM. Trimming took 9 bases from V and 8 from J; bases not matched to a gene: 7. The CDR3 region is CASSSGGAYEQFF. CDR3 DNA sequence: TGTGCCAGTTCCAGCGGGGGGGCTTATGAGCAGTTCTTC.

The chain combines TRBV6-1 with TRBJ2-1, with D perhaps given as TRBD1 or TRBD2 (5 bases each). CDR1 is MNHNS and CDR2 is SASEGT in the germline V gene. The V end lost 10 bases, the J end lost 7 bases, and 20 bases lay between the germline ends. This CDR3 is built from 14 residues. CDR3 region: CATYGTAPRNEQFF. CDR3 in DNA: TGTGCCACGTACGGGACGGCCCCCCGTAATGAGCAGTTCTTC.

The chain joins TRBV6-2 or TRBV6-3 to TRBJ1-4, with TRBD1 identical over 7 bases. V shed 5 bases, J shed 8 bases, and the junction held 8 bases outside the gene matches. Germline V gene lookup returns CDR1 MNHEY and CDR2 SVGEGT. The CDR3 totals 14 residues. The CDR3 reads CASSGQVRDEKLFF. The CDR3 DNA reads TGTGCCAGCAGTGGACAGGTCAGAGACGAAAAACTGTTTTTT.

The chain employs TRBV20-1 and TRBJ1-2, with D possibly matching TRBD1 (5 bases). V gave up 0 bases and J gave up 12 bases, with 23 bases separating them. In germline, CDR1 is DFQATT, CDR2 SNEGSKA (reference sequence). The CDR3 has 15 amino acids. CDR3 in amino acids: CSAREYKGSISGHTF. The CDR3 DNA is TGCAGTGCTAGAGAGTACAAGGGCAGTATCTCAGGGCACACCTTC.

The CDR3 spells CASSSTEGSAKNIQYF. The CDR3 region has the DNA TGTGCCAGCAGCTCTACGGAGGGATCAGCCAAAAACATTCAGTACTTC. J is TRBJ2-4 and V is TRBV7-9, with TRBD2 as a possible D gene (6 bases). The germline V gene encodes CDR1 SEHNR and CDR2 FQNEAQ (reference sequence). Trimming stripped 4 bases from V and 0 bases from J, with 13 bases between. The CDR3 contains 16 residues.

This clonotype was seen once. This chain connects TRBV7-2 to TRBJ1-2; 8 nucleotides align to TRBD1. Per the germline V gene, CDR1 is SGHTA and CDR2 is FQGNSA. The trim removed 5 bases at V and 7 bases at J, leaving 12 bases unmatched. The CDR3 is 15 amino acids. As DNA, the CDR3 is TGTGCCAGCAGCCTAGGACAGGGTACTTCGGGTGGCTACACCTTC. As protein: CASSLGQGTSGGYTF.

The chain links TRBV29-1 to TRBJ2-3; D remains ambiguous. The CDR3 totals 15 residues. The germline V gene encodes CDR1 SQVTM and CDR2 ANQGSEA. V lost 4 bases to trimming and J lost 2 bases, with 16 bases between them. The CDR3 DNA sequence: TGCAGCGTTGGAGGCCGACGGTCAGACACAGATACGCAGTATTTT. Its translation: CSVGGRRSDTDTQYF.

The chain combines TRBV20-1 with TRBJ2-1, with 8 bases aligning to TRBD1. Germline assignment: CDR1 DFQATT and CDR2 SNEGSKA (reference sequence). V gave up 4 bases and J gave up 3 bases; unmatched junction bases: 5. The CDR3 spans 14 residues. CDR3 amino acids: CSAIDRGYYNEQFF. The CDR3 bases are TGCAGTGCTATCGACAGGGGATACTACAATGAGCAGTTCTTC.

The table lists this clonotype with a few counts. V is TRBV6-5 and J is TRBJ1-2, with D possibly matching TRBD1 (6 bases). Trimming shortened V by 2 bases and J by 8 bases, and 9 bases separated the two germline ends. The length of the CDR3 is 12 residues. The V gene's germline CDR1 is MNHEY and CDR2 SVGAGI. The DNA for the CDR3 is TGTGCCAGCAGTTACACAGGGTTAGGCTACACCTTC. Translated: CASSYTGLGYTF.

This chain uses TRBV2 with TRBJ1-4, with 8 bases identical to TRBD1. Per the germline V gene, CDR1 is SNHLY and CDR2 is FYNNEI. CDR3 size: 14 residues. With V trimmed by 5 bases and J by 8 bases, 7 bases remained unmatched. The chain's CDR3 is CASSFTGGTEKLFF. In DNA, the CDR3 is TGTGCCAGCAGTTTTACAGGGGGAACGGAAAAACTGTTTTTT.

The rearrangement uses TRBV7-9 and TRBJ1-2, with 10 bases aligning to TRBD1. Per germline, CDR1 SEHNR and CDR2 FQNEAQ (reference sequence). There are 14 residues in the CDR3. J was trimmed by 7 bases and V by 6 bases; bases with no gene match: 8. The CDR3 DNA sequence: TGTGCCAGCAGTAGACAGGGGGCGCAGTCTGGCTACACCTTC. Encoded protein: CASSRQGAQSGYTF.

Turning to this clonotype: Compared with germline, one end of the junction differs, possibly owing to a read error. V gene TRBV7-9 combines with J gene TRBJ2-5, with 9 positions matching TRBD1. Germline-derived CDR1 and CDR2 are SEHNR and FQNEAQ (reference sequence). The CDR3 spans 14 residues. The CDR3 protein is CATSVPGQGETRYF. Written as DNA, the CDR3 is TGTGCCACCTCGGTTCCGGGACAGGGAGAGACCCGGTACTTC.

The chain carries TRBV27 and TRBJ1-2; 9 bases agree with TRBD1. J lost 4 bases, V lost 5 bases, and 14 bases had no gene match. Germline CDR1 reads MNHEY; CDR2 reads SMNVEV (reference sequence). This CDR3 contains 17 residues. For the CDR3, the DNA is TGTGCCAGCAGTCCCGGGACAGGGCTTGATTGTTGCTATGGCTACACCTTC. Translation: CASSPGTGLDCCYGYTF.

The rearrangement links TRBV14 to TRBJ2-7; D is ambiguous. V was clipped by 0 bases and J by 7 bases, with 22 bases between them. The CDR3 covers 17 residues. Germline V lookup: CDR1 SGHDN, CDR2 FVKESK. The DNA of the CDR3 is TGTGCCAGCAGCCAAGACATCGGAGCGATGTCCTACAATGAGCAGTACTTC. Its translation is CASSQDIGAMSYNEQYF. The full variable domain, rest sourced from reference TRBV14 and TRBJ2-7, is EAGVTQFPSHSVIEKGQTVTLRCDPISGHDNLYWYRRVMGKEIKFLLHFVKESKQDESGMPNNRFLAERTGGTYSTLKVQPAELEDSGVYFCASSQDIGAMSYNEQYFGPGTRLTVT.

This clonotype appeared a few times. V and J are TRBV7-6 and TRBJ2-3; D ambiguous. V dropped 1 base and J dropped 2 bases, with 10 bases sitting between them. CDR1 and CDR2 (germline): SGHVS, FNYEAQ. This CDR3 contains 15 residues. In DNA, the CDR3 is TGTGCCAGCAGCTTAGAACTTCGGACCACAGATACGCAGTATTTT. This encodes CASSLELRTTDTQYF.

The chain has TRBV5-1 and TRBJ2-3; D gene unclear. The CDR3 is made up of 19 amino acids. Trimming shortened V by 4 bases and J by 1 base, and 25 bases separated the two germline ends. Germline CDR1 SGHRS, CDR2 YFSETQ. The CDR3 spells CASSPQPSVTRWGTDTQYF. For the CDR3, the DNA is TGCGCCAGCAGCCCCCAACCCTCTGTAACGCGCTGGGGCACAGATACGCAGTATTTT.

The chain links TRBV27 to TRBJ2-7; 7 bases are a match to TRBD2. CDR3 length equals 15 residues. The V and J ends lost 1 base and 2 bases, in that order; junction bases with no gene match: 5. Germline V CDR1 and CDR2: MNHEY, SMNVEV (reference sequence). CDR3 in DNA: TGTGCCAGCAGTTTATTCCTCGGGGGGACCTACGAGCAGTACTTC. Its protein product is CASSLFLGGTYEQYF.

This clonotype was found a few times. The chain is built from TRBV13 and TRBJ2-5, with 7 bases aligning to TRBD1. This CDR3 spans 14 amino acids. V trimming: 7 bases; J trimming: 3 bases; junction bases outside the gene matches: 8. Per germline, CDR1 PRHDT and CDR2 FYEKMQ (reference sequence). The CDR3 sequence is CASNTPGTEETQYF. CDR3 sequence (DNA): TGTGCCAGCAACACCCCCGGGACAGAAGAGACCCAGTACTTC.

This clonotype has a handful of counts. CDR3 protein: CATSRDRGTLLETQYF. The DNA for the CDR3 is TGTGCCACCAGCAGAGATCGGGGGACGTTGCTGGAGACCCAGTACTTC. The V gene is TRBV15, the J gene TRBJ2-5, with a tentative D call TRBD2 (6 bases). Per germline, CDR1 LNHNV and CDR2 YYDKDF (reference sequence). The CDR3 is 16 residues long. Trimming cost V 0 bases and J 5 bases, with 16 bases left between them. Filled out from reference TRBV15 and TRBJ2-5, the complete variable domain reads DAMVIQNPRYQVTQFGKPVTLSCSQTLNHNVMYWYQQKSSQAPKLLFHYYDKDFNNEADTPDNFQSRRPNTSFCFLDIRSPGLGDTAMYLCATSRDRGTLLETQYFGPGTRLLVL.

V and J are TRBV6-2 or TRBV6-3 and TRBJ2-3; a weak D match, TRBD2 (5 bases). This CDR3 comprises 14 residues. V was shortened by 5 bases and J by 0 bases, with 9 bases between the two germline ends. Germline V gives CDR1 MNHEY, CDR2 SVGEGT. The CDR3 DNA reads as TGTGCCAGCAGTGCGCGGACTAGCACAGATACGCAGTATTTT. It encodes CASSARTSTDTQYF.

The chain links TRBV11-2 to TRBJ2-7; 8 positions match TRBD2. The CDR3 spans 14 residues. CDR1 and CDR2 from the germline V gene are SGHAT and FQNNGV. Trimming cost V 4 bases and J 2 bases; bases outside gene matches: 4. This CDR3 reads CASSSGLAAYEQYF. CDR3 nucleotides: TGTGCCAGCAGCTCAGGACTAGCAGCCTACGAGCAGTACTTC.